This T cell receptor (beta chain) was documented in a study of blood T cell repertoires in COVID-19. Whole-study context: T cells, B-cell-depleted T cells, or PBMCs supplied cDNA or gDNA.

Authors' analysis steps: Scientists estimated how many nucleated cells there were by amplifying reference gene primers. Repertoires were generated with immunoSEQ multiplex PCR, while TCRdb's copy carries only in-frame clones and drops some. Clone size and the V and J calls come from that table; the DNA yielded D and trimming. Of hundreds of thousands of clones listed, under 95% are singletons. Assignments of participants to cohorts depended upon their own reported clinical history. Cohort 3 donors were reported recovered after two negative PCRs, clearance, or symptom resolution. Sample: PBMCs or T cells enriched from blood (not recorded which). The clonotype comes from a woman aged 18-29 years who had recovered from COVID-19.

The CDR3 loop reads CASSLQGNTGELFF. CDR3 in DNA: TGTGCCAGCAGCTTACAGGGAAACACCGGGGAGCTGTTTTTT. The chain has TRBV5-6 and TRBJ2-2; a weak D match, TRBD1 (6 bases). This CDR3 is 14 amino acids long. Germline loops: CDR1 SGHDT, CDR2 YYEEEE. V lost 2 bases to trimming and J lost 2 bases, with 7 bases between them. The full variable domain, rest sourced from reference TRBV5-6 and TRBJ2-2, is DAGVTQSPTHLIKTRGQQVTLRCSPKSGHDTVSWYQQALGQGPQFIFQYYEEEERQRGNFPDRFSGHQFPNYSSELNVNALLLGDSALYLCASSLQGNTGELFFGEGSRLTVL.